Listed below are T cell receptor beta chains from one sample, sequenced in a study of cytomegalovirus exposure and HLA in healthy donors. TCRdb's copy holds only in-frame clones and misses some; the assay was immunoSEQ multiplex PCR. This table has over 110,000 clones, roughly 74% appearing once. The sequenced sample was PBMCs. The receptors originated from a middle-aged woman in good health and CMV-seropositive. Each CDR3 is given with its conserved first and last residue. Fields, in order: V gene, D gene, clone size, J gene, CDR3 DNA, CDR3 protein. D genes are given only for firm matches. The size of a clone is reported for some rows only, either as once, few or many, or as a class for expanded clones.

TRBV7-9	-	-	TRBJ2-3	TGTGCCAGCAGCTTAGAACTTGGCAGCGGAGATACGCAGTATTTT	CASSLELGSGDTQYF
TRBV28	-	-	TRBJ1-1	TGTGCCAGCAGTTTAACTTCGGCGGGAGCGAGCGGCACTGAAGCTTTCTTT	CASSLTSAGASGTEAFF
TRBV9	-	-	TRBJ2-7	TGTGCCAGCACCCCCCACGAGGCCGGGACTCTCTACGAGCAGTACTTC	CASTPHEAGTLYEQYF
TRBV29-1	TRBD2	-	TRBJ2-1	TGCAGCGTTAGCGGGAGTTCGTCCTACAATGAGCAGTTCTTC	CSVSGSSSYNEQFF
TRBV19	TRBD1	-	TRBJ2-3	TGTGCCAGTGGACCGGGACAGGGGGCGACAGATACGCAGTATTTT	CASGPGQGATDTQYF
TRBV15	TRBD1	-	TRBJ1-2	TGTGCCACCAGCACCCTAAAGACAGGGACCGTCTATGGCTACACCTTC	CATSTLKTGTVYGYTF
TRBV9	TRBD2	-	TRBJ2-3	TGTGCCAGCAGCCCAAGCGGGATTTACCTAGATACGCAGTATTTT	CASSPSGIYLDTQYF
TRBV5-1	TRBD2	-	TRBJ2-3	TGCGCCAGCAGCTCCGCTAGCGGGCCAGATACGCAGTATTTT	CASSSASGPDTQYF
TRBV6-1	TRBD2	-	TRBJ2-3	TGTGCCAGCAGTGAATTAGTAGCGGGGCCCACAGATACGCAGTATTTT	CASSELVAGPTDTQYF
TRBV2	TRBD1	-	TRBJ2-7	TGTGCCAGCAGTACAGGGGGACCCTACGAGCAGTACTTC	CASSTGGPYEQYF
TRBV27	TRBD2	-	TRBJ2-7	TGTGCCAGCAGCCTGGGACTAGCGGGTACCGCCGAGCAGTACTTC	CASSLGLAGTAEQYF
TRBV6-6	-	-	TRBJ2-5	TGTGCCAGCAGTTATAGAGAGACCCAGTACTTC	CASSYRETQYF
TRBV4-1	TRBD2	-	TRBJ2-1	TGCGCCAGCAGCCGATCTCTAGCGGGATCATCCTACAATGAGCAGTTCTTC	CASSRSLAGSSYNEQFF
TRBV5-6	TRBD1	-	TRBJ2-7	TGTGCCAGCAGCCCCGGGACAGCCTACGAGCAGTACTTC	CASSPGTAYEQYF
TRBV7-7	TRBD1	-	TRBJ1-1	TGTGCTAGCAGCATAAACCCGGGACAGATGAACACTGAAGCTTTCTTT	CASSINPGQMNTEAFF
TRBV5-1	-	-	TRBJ1-4	TGCGCCAGCAGCGGAACAGGGTTTCCTAATGAAAAACTGTTTTTT	CASSGTGFPNEKLFF
TRBV2	-	-	TRBJ2-1	TGTGCCAGCAGCCACCCCAGGGGTGCGGGAGATAGGTACAATGAGCAGTTCTTC	CASSHPRGAGDRYNEQFF
TRBV4-2	TRBD1	-	TRBJ2-7	TGTGCCAGCAGCCAAGTACGAGGGGGCCTGAACTCCTACGAGCAGTACTTC	CASSQVRGGLNSYEQYF
TRBV28	-	-	TRBJ2-7	TGTGCCAGCAGTTCACACGGAGCCGCCACCGACGAGCAGTACTTC	CASSSHGAATDEQYF
TRBV5-5	TRBD1	-	TRBJ1-2	TGTGCCAGCAGATATAGGGACAGCCTCTATGGCTACACCTTC	CASRYRDSLYGYTF
TRBV4-1	-	-	TRBJ2-7	TGCGCCAGCAGCCAAAGGCAGGGCCCCTACGAGCAGTACTTC	CASSQRQGPYEQYF
TRBV27	-	-	TRBJ1-5	TGTGCCAGCAGTTTATTAGGAGGGTATAGCAATCAGCCCCAGCATTTT	CASSLLGGYSNQPQHF
TRBV7-3	TRBD2	few	TRBJ2-1	TGTGCCAGCAGCCCTTATAGCGGGACCTCGGACAATGAGCAGTTCTTC	CASSPYSGTSDNEQFF
TRBV28	TRBD2	-	TRBJ2-7	TGTGCCAGCAATTCTCTAGGGACTAGCGTCTCCTACGAGCAGTACTTC	CASNSLGTSVSYEQYF
TRBV19	-	-	TRBJ1-3	TGTGCCAGTAGTCCCGACCCAGAGGGCACCATATATTTT	CASSPDPEGTIYF
TRBV7-9	-	-	TRBJ2-3	TGTGCCAGCAGCTCCCATCCCACAGATACGCAGTATTTT	CASSSHPTDTQYF
TRBV19	-	-	TRBJ1-3	TGTGCCAGTAGCCCACAGGCACCCTCTGGAAACACCATATATTTT	CASSPQAPSGNTIYF
TRBV18	TRBD2	-	TRBJ2-2	TGTGCCAGCTCCATTGCGGGAGGTTCGAACACCGGGGAGCTGTTTTTT	CASSIAGGSNTGELFF
TRBV6-4	TRBD2	-	TRBJ2-5	TGTGCCAGAACCGTAGCGGGAGGGGAAGAGACCCAGTACTTC	CARTVAGGEETQYF
TRBV11-2	TRBD1	-	TRBJ1-4	TGTGCCAGCAGTAATCACAGGGGAACTAATGAAAAACTGTTTTTT	CASSNHRGTNEKLFF
TRBV5-4	-	once	TRBJ2-3	TGTGCCAGCAGCTTGAAACAGGGGAGGCCAGATACGCAGTATTTT	CASSLKQGRPDTQYF
TRBV18	-	-	TRBJ2-7	TGTGCCAGCTCACCGAGGAAGGTGGAGGCCTACGAGCAGTACTTC	CASSPRKVEAYEQYF
TRBV28	-	-	TRBJ1-2	TGTGCCAGCAGCCTCGGACGGCCGGGGTATGGCTACACCTTC	CASSLGRPGYGYTF
TRBV2	TRBD2	-	TRBJ2-1	TGTGCCAGCAGCCCCGGGACTAGGCAATTCTTC	CASSPGTRQFF
TRBV10-3	TRBD2	-	TRBJ2-2	TGTGCCATCAGTCAAGGACTAGCGGGAGCTACCGGGGAGCTGTTTTTT	CAISQGLAGATGELFF
TRBV2	TRBD2	-	TRBJ2-3	TGTGCCAGCAGTGCTAGCGGGAGGGCCGGAGATACGCAGTATTTT	CASSASGRAGDTQYF
TRBV4-1	TRBD2	-	TRBJ2-7	TGCGCCAGCAGCCGAATCGGTCTAGCGGGAGCGACCTACGAGCAGTACTTC	CASSRIGLAGATYEQYF
TRBV20-1	-	-	TRBJ2-3	TGCAGTGCTAGTCTAACGGGTACGCAGTATTTT	CSASLTGTQYF
TRBV4-1	TRBD1	few	TRBJ1-5	TGCGCCAGCAGCCAAGAGGGACAGGGAGGGGGGCCCCAGCATTTT	CASSQEGQGGGPQHF
TRBV11-3	-	-	TRBJ2-1	TGTGCCAGCAGCTTCACGGTTAATGAGCAGTTCTTC	CASSFTVNEQFF
TRBV12-5	-	-	TRBJ2-1	TGTGCTAGTGGCCAATACAATGAGCAGTTCTTC	CASGQYNEQFF
TRBV7-9	-	-	TRBJ2-4	TGTGCCAGCAGCCTCCCCGACCAGGTAGCCAAAAACATTCAGTACTTC	CASSLPDQVAKNIQYF
TRBV30	-	-	TRBJ2-3	TGTGCCTGGACCCCAGGGTACACAGATACGCAGTATTTT	CAWTPGYTDTQYF
TRBV14	TRBD2	-	TRBJ2-1	TGTGCCAGCAGCCAAGGGGAAGGACTAGCGGACTACAATGAGCAGTTCTTC	CASSQGEGLADYNEQFF
TRBV13	TRBD2	-	TRBJ2-7	TGTGCCAGCAGCACTAGCGGAGGTAACGAGCAGTACTTC	CASSTSGGNEQYF
TRBV18	TRBD2	-	TRBJ2-7	TGTGCCAGCTCAGGACTAGCGGGAATCAGCGAGCAGTACTTC	CASSGLAGISEQYF
TRBV28	-	-	TRBJ2-7	TGTGCCAGCAGTTTAGGGACTTTTTACGAGCAGTACTTC	CASSLGTFYEQYF
TRBV5-1	-	-	TRBJ2-5	TGCGCCAGCAGCTTGGCGGGTGGTACGGAGACCCAGTACTTC	CASSLAGGTETQYF
TRBV7-2	-	-	TRBJ2-5	TGTGCCAATTCGCGGGACAGACAAGAGACCCAGTACTTC	CANSRDRQETQYF
TRBV4-1	TRBD1	-	TRBJ1-1	TGCGCCAGCACGACAGGGGATAATTCGATTAGTGAAGCTTTCTTT	CASTTGDNSISEAFF
TRBV12-2	-	many	TRBJ2-7	TGTGCAAGTCGCTTAGTGGACAGGGGACACGGCTACGAGCAGTACTTC	CASRLVDRGHGYEQYF
TRBV27	TRBD1	-	TRBJ2-1	TGTGCCAGCAGTTTTAAATCGACAGGGGGCGCCTCCAATGAGCAGTTCTTC	CASSFKSTGGASNEQFF
TRBV5-1	TRBD1	-	TRBJ2-7	TGCGCCAGCAGCTTCGGGGACAGGATATACGAGCAGTACTTC	CASSFGDRIYEQYF
TRBV5-6	-	-	TRBJ1-2	TGTGCCAGCAGCGGCACAGTGTATGGCTACACCTTC	CASSGTVYGYTF
TRBV6-1	TRBD2	-	TRBJ2-7	TGTGCCAGCAGATACGGGGCTAGCGGGAGTCTCGAGCAGTACTTC	CASRYGASGSLEQYF
TRBV12-5	-	-	TRBJ2-3	TGTGCTACGCCGGTTGTACGTGGCACAGATACGCAGTATTTT	CATPVVRGTDTQYF
TRBV7-2	-	-	TRBJ2-5	TGTGCCAGCAGCCTAACCGGGACACAAGAGACCCAGTACTTC	CASSLTGTQETQYF
TRBV28	-	-	TRBJ2-3	TGTGCCAGCAGTTTCGGTCTCACAGATACGCAGTATTTT	CASSFGLTDTQYF